The rows below give T cell receptor beta chains drawn from one sample of a study of cytomegalovirus exposure and HLA in healthy donors. Clones were read by immunoSEQ multiplex PCR, and TCRdb kept only the in-frame ones, dropping some. The data contain over 200,000 clones, around 91% of them seen just once; the ten biggest clones take up roughly 3%. Sequenced sample: PBMCs. The source of these receptors is a woman in her 30s in good health and CMV-seronegative. Each CDR3 is given with its conserved first and last residue. A D gene is named only where the DNA matches it firmly. Clone size is stated in some rows and not others, as once, few, many or a class when expanded.

TRBJ2-5 | TRBV15 | . | TRBD1 | TGTGCCACCAGCACCCGGACAGGGGGGGTACAAGAGACCCAGTACTTC | CATSTRTGGVQETQYF
TRBJ1-2 | TRBV6-5 | . | . | TGTGCCAGCAGTTACCGGGGGCATAACTATGGCTACACCTTC | CASSYRGHNYGYTF
TRBJ2-2 | TRBV7-9 | few | TRBD2 | TGTGCCAGCAGCTTTGCGGGAGTAGGAACCGGGGAGCTGTTTTTT | CASSFAGVGTGELFF
TRBJ2-7 | TRBV7-3 | . | . | TGTGCCAGCAGCTTAACGCCCGGAGACGAGCAGTACTTC | CASSLTPGDEQYF
TRBJ1-2 | TRBV6-1 | . | . | TGTGCCAGCAGTGACGAAGGGCGGGTAATCTATGGCTACACCTTC | CASSDEGRVIYGYTF
TRBJ2-7 | TRBV28 | . | TRBD2 | TGTGCCACCCTAGCGGGCGTCTCCTACGAGCAGTACTTC | CATLAGVSYEQYF
TRBJ1-2 | TRBV29-1 | . | . | TGCAGCATCCTTTATACGGGTGGCTACACCTTC | CSILYTGGYTF
TRBJ2-1 | TRBV5-1 | . | TRBD1 | TGCGCCAGCAGCCCCCATGAGGGGGCGGCCGACAATGAGCAGTTCTTC | CASSPHEGAADNEQFF
TRBJ2-3 | TRBV9 | . | TRBD2 | TGTGCCAGCAGCGTAGATCCTAGCGGGAGGGCCGTAGATACGCAGTATTTT | CASSVDPSGRAVDTQYF
TRBJ2-7 | TRBV19 | . | . | TGTGCCAGTGCTCCGGGTCCAGGGTACGAGCAGTACTTC | CASAPGPGYEQYF
TRBJ1-1 | TRBV27 | . | . | TGTGCCAGCAGGTTGGGTGGATCCACTGAAGCTTTCTTT | CASRLGGSTEAFF
TRBJ2-3 | TRBV6-5 | . | . | TGTGCCAGCAGTTCCCGTCGGGGGGCAGGCACAGATACGCAGTATTTT | CASSSRRGAGTDTQYF
TRBJ2-1 | TRBV5-1 | . | . | TGCGCCAGCAGCCTCAGCTCCTACAATGAGCAGTTCTTC | CASSLSSYNEQFF
TRBJ1-2 | TRBV5-4 | . | TRBD1 | TGTGCCAGCAGCGATCATCCCGGGACAGGGTATGGCTACACCTTC | CASSDHPGTGYGYTF
TRBJ1-2 | TRBV2 | . | TRBD1 | TGTGCCAGCAGTGATGATCTGGACAGGGCTGGTGGCTACACCTTC | CASSDDLDRAGGYTF
TRBJ2-3 | TRBV7-8 | once | . | TGTGCCAGCAGCCTTAGGGACTTTGCAGATACGCAGTATTTT | CASSLRDFADTQYF
TRBJ2-1 | TRBV5-1 | . | TRBD2 | TGCGCCAGCAGCTTACTAGCGGGAGGGCCGGAGGCGCAGTTCTTC | CASSLLAGGPEAQFF
TRBJ2-7 | TRBV5-1 | . | TRBD2 | TGCGCCAGCTCCCCTAGCGGGAGTTTAGCGTACGAGCAGTACTTC | CASSPSGSLAYEQYF
TRBJ1-1 | TRBV14 | . | . | TGTGCCAGCACCGAAAAGGGGGGATTGAACACTGAAGCTTTCTTT | CASTEKGGLNTEAFF
TRBJ2-3 | TRBV18 | . | TRBD2 | TGTGCCAGCTCACCACCTGCTAGCGGGAGTGGGGCAGATACGCAGTATTTT | CASSPPASGSGADTQYF
TRBJ2-7 | TRBV7-2 | . | . | TGTGCCAGCGCTCAATCAGGCCGCGCCTCCTACGAGCAGTACTTC | CASAQSGRASYEQYF
TRBJ2-3 | TRBV2 | . | TRBD2 | TGTGCCAGCAGTGGCGGGGGACTAGCAGAGACAGATACGCAGTATTTT | CASSGGGLAETDTQYF
TRBJ2-1 | TRBV4-1 | . | . | TGCGCCAGCAGCCAATGGCCGGGACCTCTTGGGGACAATGAGCAGTTCTTC | CASSQWPGPLGDNEQFF
TRBJ2-2 | TRBV6-5 | . | . | TGTGCCAGCAGTTACGGTCCCAACGTGAACACCGGGGAGCTGTTTTTT | CASSYGPNVNTGELFF
TRBJ2-1 | TRBV25-1 | . | . | TGTGCCAGCAGTTTAGGTCTAGCAGGACACAATGAGCAGTTCTTC | CASSLGLAGHNEQFF
TRBJ2-2 | TRBV7-7 | . | . | TGTGCCAGCAGCCCAGGCACCGGGGAGCTGTTTTTT | CASSPGTGELFF
TRBJ2-7 | TRBV19 | . | . | TGTGCCAGTAGTATTGGAGGGAACCCCTACGAGCAGTACTTC | CASSIGGNPYEQYF
TRBJ2-1 | TRBV19 | . | . | TGTGCCAGTAGTTCCCCCGTTGGCAATGAGCAGTTCTTC | CASSSPVGNEQFF
TRBJ2-2 | TRBV27 | . | TRBD1 | TGTGCCAGCAGTTTATCGACAGGGGGCCTAAACACCGGGGAGCTGTTTTTT | CASSLSTGGLNTGELFF
TRBJ1-5 | TRBV19 | . | . | TGTGCCAGTAGTATGGGGACAACAAGGCAGCCCCAGCATTTT | CASSMGTTRQPQHF
TRBJ2-7 | TRBV4-1 | . | . | TGCGCCAGCACCCCCGACGGGAGCTCCTACGAGCAGTACTTC | CASTPDGSSYEQYF
TRBJ2-7 | TRBV2 | . | TRBD1 | TGTGCCAGCAGTGCGAGGACAGGGGTGAACGAGCAGTACTTC | CASSARTGVNEQYF
TRBJ1-2 | TRBV2 | . | TRBD1 | TGTGCCAGCATAAGGAACCTCAGGGGGTTATTGGACTATGGCTACACCTTC | CASIRNLRGLLDYGYTF
TRBJ2-7 | TRBV7-8 | few | TRBD1 | TGTGCCAGCAGCTCACCGGGACAGGGCTACGAGCAGTACTTC | CASSSPGQGYEQYF